This T cell receptor (beta chain) was identified in a study of blood T cells in healthy people across ages. Remarks on this clonotype: Its target is not known.

The use of a sample-barcoded 5' primer and a J-beta primer mix characterized a second PCR of 7 to 11 cycles. In TCRdb, the 5' RACE reads were re-called with MiXCR into one record per CDR3 protein. The sample contains some 690,000 distinct CDR3 sequences, about 24% of which appear only once. The CDR3 covers 12 residues. The V end lost 0 bases, the J end lost 12 bases, and 11 bases lay between the germline ends. CDR1 is MGHRA and CDR2 is YSYEKL in the germline V gene. PBMCs numbering at least 6 million were isolated per sample. Regarding the study as a whole: Expanded clonotype changes were possibly confounded by unknown donor CMV status. The study found TCR beta diversity correlated strongly with naive T cell percentage.

The chain has TRBV4-1 and TRBJ1-2; tentative D call: TRBD1 (6 bases). The source material was blood. The clonotype originates from a man aged 65 to 85 in good health. Written as DNA, the CDR3 is TGCGCCAGCAGCCAAGAGATGGGGGGCCACACCTTC. This gives the protein CASSQEMGGHTF.